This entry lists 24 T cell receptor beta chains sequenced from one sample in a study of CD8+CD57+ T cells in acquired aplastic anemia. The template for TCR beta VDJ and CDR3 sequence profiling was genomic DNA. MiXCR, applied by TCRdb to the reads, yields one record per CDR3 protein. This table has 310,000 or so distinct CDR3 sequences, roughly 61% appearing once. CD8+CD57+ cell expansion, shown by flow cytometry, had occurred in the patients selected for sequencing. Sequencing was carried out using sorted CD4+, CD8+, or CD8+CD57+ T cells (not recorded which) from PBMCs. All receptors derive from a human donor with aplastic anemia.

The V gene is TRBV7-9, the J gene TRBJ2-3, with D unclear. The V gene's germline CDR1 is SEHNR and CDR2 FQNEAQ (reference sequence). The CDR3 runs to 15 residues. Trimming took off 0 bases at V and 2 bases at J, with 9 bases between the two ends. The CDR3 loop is CASSLAGRNTDTQYF. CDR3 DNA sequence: TGTGCCAGCAGCTTAGCAGGGCGCAACACAGATACGCAGTATTTT.

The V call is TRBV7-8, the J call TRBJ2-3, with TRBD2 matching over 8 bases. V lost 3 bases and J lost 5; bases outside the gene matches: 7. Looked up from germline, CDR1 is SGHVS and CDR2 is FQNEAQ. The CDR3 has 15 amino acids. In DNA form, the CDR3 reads TGTGCCAGCAGCTTGGACGGGAGGGCCGGAGATACGCAGTATTTT. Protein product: CASSLDGRAGDTQYF.

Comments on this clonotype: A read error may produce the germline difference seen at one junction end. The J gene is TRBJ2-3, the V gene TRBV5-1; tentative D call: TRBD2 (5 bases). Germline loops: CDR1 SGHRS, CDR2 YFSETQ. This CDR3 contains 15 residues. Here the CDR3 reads CASSAGDYGADTQYF. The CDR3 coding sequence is TGTGCCAGCAGCGCCGGAGACTATGGGGCAGATACGCAGTATTTT.

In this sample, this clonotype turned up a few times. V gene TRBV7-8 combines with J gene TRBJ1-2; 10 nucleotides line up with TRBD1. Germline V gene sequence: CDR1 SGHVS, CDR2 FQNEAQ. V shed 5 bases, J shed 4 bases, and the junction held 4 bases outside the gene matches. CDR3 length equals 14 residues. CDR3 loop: CASSTGQGIYGYTF. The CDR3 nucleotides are TGTGCCAGCAGCACGGGACAGGGGATCTATGGCTACACCTTC.

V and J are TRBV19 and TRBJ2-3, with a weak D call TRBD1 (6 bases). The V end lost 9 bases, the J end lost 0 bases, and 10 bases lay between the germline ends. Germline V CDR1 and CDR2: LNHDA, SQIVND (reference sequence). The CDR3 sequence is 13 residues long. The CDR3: CASGTTSTDTQYF. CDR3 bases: TGTGCCAGCGGGACAACTAGCACAGATACGCAGTATTTT.

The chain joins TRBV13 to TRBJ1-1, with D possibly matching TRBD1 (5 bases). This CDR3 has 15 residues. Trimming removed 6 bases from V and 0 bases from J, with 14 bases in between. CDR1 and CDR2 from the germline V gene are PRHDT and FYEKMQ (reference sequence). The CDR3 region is CASSSRTYMNTEAFF. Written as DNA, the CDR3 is TGTGCCAGCAGTTCACGGACATACATGAACACTGAAGCTTTCTTT.

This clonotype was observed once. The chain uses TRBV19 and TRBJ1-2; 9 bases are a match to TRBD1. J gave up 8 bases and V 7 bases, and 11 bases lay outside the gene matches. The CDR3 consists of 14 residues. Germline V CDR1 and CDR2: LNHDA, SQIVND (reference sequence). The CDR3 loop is CASTRTTGGGGYTF. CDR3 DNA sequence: TGTGCCAGTACCAGGACGACAGGGGGAGGCGGCTACACCTTC.

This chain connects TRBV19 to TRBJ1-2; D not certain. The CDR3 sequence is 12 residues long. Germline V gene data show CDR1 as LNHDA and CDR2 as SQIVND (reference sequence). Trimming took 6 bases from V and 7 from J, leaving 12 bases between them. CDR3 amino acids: CASSRQVAGYTF. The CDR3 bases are TGTGCCAGTAGCCGTCAGGTTGCTGGCTACACCTTC.

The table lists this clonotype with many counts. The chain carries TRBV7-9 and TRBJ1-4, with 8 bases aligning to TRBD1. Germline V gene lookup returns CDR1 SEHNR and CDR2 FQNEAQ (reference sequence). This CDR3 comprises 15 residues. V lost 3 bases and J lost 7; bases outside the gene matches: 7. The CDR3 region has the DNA TGTGCCAGCAGCTTTTTGCAGGGGGCGGGTGAAAAACTGTTTTTT. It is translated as CASSFLQGAGEKLFF.

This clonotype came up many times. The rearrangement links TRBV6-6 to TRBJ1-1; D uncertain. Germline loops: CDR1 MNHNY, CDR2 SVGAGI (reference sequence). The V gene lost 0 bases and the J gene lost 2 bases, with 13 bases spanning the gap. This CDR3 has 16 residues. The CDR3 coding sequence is TGTGCCAGCAGTTACTCGAGTGTAGGGCCTAACACTGAAGCTTTCTTT. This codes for CASSYSSVGPNTEAFF.

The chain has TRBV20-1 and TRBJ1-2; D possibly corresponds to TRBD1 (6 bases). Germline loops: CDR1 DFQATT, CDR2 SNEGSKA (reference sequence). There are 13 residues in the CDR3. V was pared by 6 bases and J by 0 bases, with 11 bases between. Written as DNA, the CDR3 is TGCAGTGCGACGGACAGAGCTAACTATGGCTACACCTTC. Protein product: CSATDRANYGYTF.

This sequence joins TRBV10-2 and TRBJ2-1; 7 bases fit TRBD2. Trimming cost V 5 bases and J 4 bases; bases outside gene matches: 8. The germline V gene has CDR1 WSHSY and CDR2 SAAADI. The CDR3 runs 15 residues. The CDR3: CASSNRDYTYNEQFF. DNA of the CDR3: TGCGCCAGCAGTAACCGGGACTACACATACAATGAGCAGTTCTTC.

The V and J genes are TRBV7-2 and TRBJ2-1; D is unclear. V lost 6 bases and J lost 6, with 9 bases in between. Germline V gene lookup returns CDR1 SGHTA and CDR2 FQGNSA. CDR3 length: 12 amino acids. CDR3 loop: CASSPGSNEQFF. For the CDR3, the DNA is TGTGCCAGCAGTCCCGGATCCAATGAGCAGTTCTTC. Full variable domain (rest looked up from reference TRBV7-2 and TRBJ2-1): GAGVSQSPSNKVTEKGKDVELRCDPISGHTALYWYRQSLGQGLEFLIYFQGNSAPDKSGLPSDRFSAERTGGSVSTLTIQRTQQEDSAVYLCASSPGSNEQFFGPGTRLTVL.

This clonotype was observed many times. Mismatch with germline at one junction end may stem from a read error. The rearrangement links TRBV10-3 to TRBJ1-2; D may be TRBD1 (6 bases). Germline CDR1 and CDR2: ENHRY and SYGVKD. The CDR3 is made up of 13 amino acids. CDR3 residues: CAISEEAGAGALF. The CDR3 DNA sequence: TGTGCCATCAGTGAGGAAGCAGGGGCCGGGGCACTATTC.

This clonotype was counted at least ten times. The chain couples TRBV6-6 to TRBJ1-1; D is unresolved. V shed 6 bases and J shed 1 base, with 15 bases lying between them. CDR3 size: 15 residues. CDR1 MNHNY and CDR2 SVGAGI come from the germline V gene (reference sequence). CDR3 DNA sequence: TGTGCCAGCAGCCGTCTTAGTGGTAAGAACACTGAAGCTTTCTTT. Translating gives CASSRLSGKNTEAFF.

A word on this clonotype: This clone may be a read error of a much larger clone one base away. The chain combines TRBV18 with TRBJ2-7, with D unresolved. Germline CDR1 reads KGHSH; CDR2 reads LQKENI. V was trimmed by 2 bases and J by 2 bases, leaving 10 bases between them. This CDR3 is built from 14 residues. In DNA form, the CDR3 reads TGTGCCAGCTCACCAAGTAACGCCCCCTACGAGCAGTACTTC. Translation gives CASSPSNAPYEQYF. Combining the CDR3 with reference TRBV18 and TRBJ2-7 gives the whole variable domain NAGVMQNPRHLVRRRGQEARLRCSPMKGHSHVYWYRQLPEEGLKFMVYLQKENIIDESGMPKERFSAEFPKEGPSILRIQQVVRGDSAAYFCASSPSNAPYEQYFGPGTRLTVT.

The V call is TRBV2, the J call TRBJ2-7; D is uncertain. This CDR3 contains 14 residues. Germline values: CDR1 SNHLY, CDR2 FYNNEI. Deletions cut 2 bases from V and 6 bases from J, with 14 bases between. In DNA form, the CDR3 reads TGTGCCAGCAGTGAACAGGCTACTGTTTCCGAGCAGTACTTC. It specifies CASSEQATVSEQYF.

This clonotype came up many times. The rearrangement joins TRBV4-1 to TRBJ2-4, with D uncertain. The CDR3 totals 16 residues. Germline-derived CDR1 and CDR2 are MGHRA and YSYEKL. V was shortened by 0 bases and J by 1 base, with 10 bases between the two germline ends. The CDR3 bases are TGCGCCAGCAGCCAAGAGGTCAATCGGGCCAAAAACATTCAGTACTTC. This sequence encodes CASSQEVNRAKNIQYF.

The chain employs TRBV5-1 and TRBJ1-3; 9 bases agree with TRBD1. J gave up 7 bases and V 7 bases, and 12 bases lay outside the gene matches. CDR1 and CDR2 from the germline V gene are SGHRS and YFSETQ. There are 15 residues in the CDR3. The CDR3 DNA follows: TGCGCCAGCGTTCGGACAGGGGACGGTCTGAACACCATATATTTT. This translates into CASVRTGDGLNTIYF.

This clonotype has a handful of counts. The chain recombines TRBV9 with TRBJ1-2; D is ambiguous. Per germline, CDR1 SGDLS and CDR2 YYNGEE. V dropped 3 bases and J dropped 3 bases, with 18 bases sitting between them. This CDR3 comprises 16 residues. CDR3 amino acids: CASSAQTLPPDYGYTF. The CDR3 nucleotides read TGTGCCAGCAGCGCCCAGACGTTACCACCTGACTATGGCTACACCTTC.

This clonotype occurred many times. The chain's CDR3 is CASSDLGWDGYTF. CDR3 nucleotides: TGTGCCAGCAGTGATTTAGGATGGGATGGCTACACCTTC. The chain has TRBV6-1 and TRBJ1-2, with D hard to call. V lost 3 bases to trimming and J lost 6 bases, with 11 bases between them. From germline, CDR1 is MNHNS and CDR2 SASEGT. CDR3 length equals 13 residues.

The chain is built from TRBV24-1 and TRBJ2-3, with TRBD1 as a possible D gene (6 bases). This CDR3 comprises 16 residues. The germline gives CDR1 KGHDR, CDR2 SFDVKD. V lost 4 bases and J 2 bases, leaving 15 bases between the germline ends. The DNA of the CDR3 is TGTGCCACCAGTGACCTTGCCGGGACAAACACAGATACGCAGTATTTT. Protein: CATSDLAGTNTDTQYF.

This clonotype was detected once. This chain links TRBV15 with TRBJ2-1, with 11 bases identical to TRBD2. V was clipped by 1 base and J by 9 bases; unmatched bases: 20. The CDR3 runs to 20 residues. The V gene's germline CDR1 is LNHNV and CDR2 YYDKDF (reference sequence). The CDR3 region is CATSRGATLGLAGPSGEQFF. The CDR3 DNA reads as TGTGCCACCAGCAGAGGAGCCACCTTAGGACTAGCGGGCCCATCGGGTGAGCAGTTCTTC.

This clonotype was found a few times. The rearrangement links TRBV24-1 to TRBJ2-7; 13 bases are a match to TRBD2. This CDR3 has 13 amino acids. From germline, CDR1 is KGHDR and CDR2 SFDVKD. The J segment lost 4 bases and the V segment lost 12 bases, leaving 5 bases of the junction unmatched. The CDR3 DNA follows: TGTGCCCCTGGGACTAGCGGGGTTTACGAGCAGTACTTC. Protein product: CAPGTSGVYEQYF.